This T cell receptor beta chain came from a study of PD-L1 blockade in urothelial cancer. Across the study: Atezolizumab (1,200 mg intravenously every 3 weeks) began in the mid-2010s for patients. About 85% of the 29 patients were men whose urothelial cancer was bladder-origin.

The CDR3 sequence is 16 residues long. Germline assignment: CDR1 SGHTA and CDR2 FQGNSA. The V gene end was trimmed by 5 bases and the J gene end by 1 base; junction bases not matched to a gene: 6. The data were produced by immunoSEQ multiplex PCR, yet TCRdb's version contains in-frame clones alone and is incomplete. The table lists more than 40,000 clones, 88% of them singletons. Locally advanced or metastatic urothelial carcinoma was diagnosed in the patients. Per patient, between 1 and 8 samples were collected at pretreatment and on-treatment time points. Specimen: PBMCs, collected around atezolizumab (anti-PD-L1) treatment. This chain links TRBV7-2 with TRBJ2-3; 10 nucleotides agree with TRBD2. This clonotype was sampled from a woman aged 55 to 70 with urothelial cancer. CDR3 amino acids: CASSDRLAGGTDTQYF. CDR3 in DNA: TGTGCCAGCAGCGACCGTCTAGCGGGGGGCACAGATACGCAGTATTTT. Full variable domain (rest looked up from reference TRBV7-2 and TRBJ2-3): GAGVSQSPSNKVTEKGKDVELRCDPISGHTALYWYRQSLGQGLEFLIYFQGNSAPDKSGLPSDRFSAERTGGSVSTLTIQRTQQEDSAVYLCASSDRLAGGTDTQYFGPGTRLTVL.